Reported below is one TCR beta chain. Amplification of TCR beta used genomic DNA extracted from peripheral blood. From germline, CDR1 is MNHEY and CDR2 SVGAGI. CDR3 length equals 13 residues. Trimming took 5 bases from V and 0 from J, leaving 4 bases between them. TRB rearrangements spanning V, D and J were amplified using mixed TRB-A/B primers. Each CDR3 protein gets one entry after TCRdb re-called the multiplex PCR reads with MiXCR. The sample includes around 20,000 distinct CDR3 sequences, about two fifths of them seen just once. This specimen belongs to a study of T cell repertoires in aging, cancer and after chemotherapy.

V usage is TRBV6-5 and J usage is TRBJ1-4; D gene uncertain. The receptor was derived from a human donor with a solid tumor. The sequenced material came from blood. Here the CDR3 reads CASSQSTNEKLFF. DNA of the CDR3: TGTGCCAGCAGTCAGTCAACTAATGAAAAACTGTTTTTT.